This T cell receptor beta chain comes out of a study of blood T cell repertoires in COVID-19. In this sample, this clone turned up a few times. Profiling relied on immunoSEQ multiplex PCR, and the TCRdb table lists in-frame clones only, not all of them. The sample yields 150,000 to 200,000 clones, over 75% seen once. V was shortened by 2 bases and J by 4 bases, with 12 bases between the two germline ends. The germline gives CDR1 SGHTA, CDR2 FQGNSA. This CDR3 comprises 15 residues. Sequenced: PBMCs or T cells enriched from blood (not recorded which). The TCR comes from a man in his forties who had recovered from COVID-19. The chain is built from TRBV7-2 and TRBJ1-5; D possibly corresponds to TRBD1 (5 bases). The CDR3 spells CASSLSPGLNQPQHF. CDR3 nucleotides: TGTGCCAGCAGCTTATCCCCAGGGTTGAATCAGCCCCAGCATTTT.